The following is a TCR beta chain sequence with its context. Its cognate antigen has yet to be identified. No quality values exist for individual bases; no much larger clone is one base distant. The donors were healthy, HIV-negative adults with no recently reported acute infections or vaccinations. Every donor was a Caucasian adult living in Nashville, Tennessee, USA. For unsorted samples, some 90 million PBMCs were counted and genomic DNA was extracted with the QIAamp DNA Blood Mini kit. After blood collection by leukapheresis, PBMCs were isolated using Ficoll-Histopaque density gradient centrifugation and then cryopreserved in the vapor phase of liquid nitrogen. CDR1 SNHLY and CDR2 FYNNEI were looked up in the germline V gene. The CDR3 contains 14 residues, cysteine and phenylalanine counted. Just the 42-base CDR3 DNA is kept, in frame starting at base 1. V and J are truncated by 6 bases and 1 base respectively, leaving an intervening sequence of 10 bases.

The data derive from a study of shared clonotypes between healthy human individuals (dated by TCRdb to the early 2020s). About the investigation overall: A couple of women and three men aged 18 to 49 years were included in the cohort. To estimate repertoire size and how much clonotypes are shared between individuals, the study performed deep sequencing of blood TCR repertoires from about five healthy adults. To increase sequencing depth and limit assay-specific biases, different laboratories used diverse techniques to prepare libraries and sequence TCR repertoires. Between about 0.8 and 9 billion PBMCs per donor were obtained by leukapheresis.

Using the deep immunoSEQ assay, multiplex PCR amplified TCR CDR3 regions from genomic DNA. For each cell subset, the extracted genomic DNA was distributed evenly across all wells of several immunoSEQ 96-well plates, and each plate served as one replicate. For unsorted PBMC, approximately 0.3 ug genomic DNA, equal to about 29,000 T cell genomes, was loaded into each replicate PCR. Ten immunoSEQ deep assay plates were used to sequence unsorted PBMC genomic DNA. Purified libraries were measured with a Qubit 3.0 fluorometer, size-checked on a Bioanalyzer 2100, and measured again with the KAPA Library Quantification kit. Each immunoSEQ 96-well plate was sequenced on its own single-read 150-cycle Illumina NextSeq 550 flow cell. The original pipeline was this. Because the immunoSEQ output included only junctional sequences and no quality scores, the filtering could not be the same as the filtering used for full-length reads. Sequences were annotated with PyIR, a Python wrapper for IgBLAST v1.9, using IMGT germline references to assign V/J genes and CDR3. Reads were removed for weak V/J assignments (E-value above 1e-6), missing CDR3, stop codons, out-of-frame junctions, or ambiguous translated residues. A V3J clonotype was defined by an identical inferred V gene, J gene, and CDR3 amino acid sequence. Percentage overlap between repertoires was computed as shared unique clonotypes divided by the size of the smaller repertoire. Richness of each repertoire was evaluated using RTK rarefaction, the Chao1 estimator, and Recon v2.1 estimates of unobserved clonotypes. What TCRdb holds here is the immuneACCESS table cut down to in-frame rearrangements. Part of the clones is not present; checked against another copy, under half of the missing clones reflect an unresolved V gene, and the others are unexplained. V, J and clone size were drawn from that table, and D and trimming were deduced from the DNA. The sample table lists fewer than 550,000 clones, roughly 79% of them with a count of one. The ten largest make up roughly an eighth of the sample.

What the work shows at the level of the full study, not this receptor alone: The genetic and exposure-history diversity represented was limited by the small number of donors. Pairwise subsampling indicated that sequencing depth was expected to affect the degree of clonotype sharing among donors. Sampling was restricted to blood, and TCR repertoires in tissue are likely to differ from TCR repertoires in blood.

This receptor was obtained from a woman in her 40s in good health. Some clones in this sample may be carry-over from other donors' samples. This receptor chain uses TRBV2 and TRBJ2-1; the best D guess is TRBD2, with 5 bases matching. The sequenced material came from PBMCs. The CDR3 protein: CASSPGWSYNEQFF. The DNA reads as follows: TGTGCCAGCAGCCCGGGATGGTCCTACAATGAGCAGTTCTTC.